This entry features one T cell receptor beta chain sequence. Its specificity is not known. Individual cDNA molecules in this library carried unique molecular identifiers. TCRdb passed the RACE reads through MiXCR, listing each CDR3 protein once. This table has approximately 80,000 distinct CDR3 sequences, about 10% appearing once. Germline CDR1 is DFQATT and CDR2 is SNEGSKA (reference sequence). V dropped 5 bases and J dropped 3; count of bases not matched to a gene: 7. The CDR3 is 14 residues long. The record originates from a study of human T cells and chemical hapten exposure. Overall study results and limits: TCRs exceeding a frequency of 1 in 1000 stayed unchanged under DPC sensitization. Donors in the study had alopecia, meaning their immune response may differ from healthy people's.

Specified time point: patch test 1, 2 weeks after DPC sensitization. Treatment specified: therapeutic diphenylcyclopropenone sensitization with weekly scalp DPC. People who gave samples had alopecia, were 18 to 70 years old, and were suitable for DPC. The sample here was whole blood, taken in connection with sensitization to the hapten diphenylcyclopropenone (DPC). This TCR was recovered from a woman aged 45-65 years with alopecia areata. Some clones in this sample may be carry-over from other donors' samples. This rearrangement joins TRBV20-1 to TRBJ2-3; 8 bases match TRBD1. CDR3 region: CSASDRAGTDTQYF. DNA of the CDR3: TGCAGTGCTTCGGACAGGGCAGGAACAGATACGCAGTATTTT.